This T cell receptor beta chain comes out of a study of T cell responses to AZD1222 COVID-19 vaccine. TCRdb's copy holds only in-frame clones and misses some; the assay was immunoSEQ multiplex PCR. The profile covers 130,000 to 150,000 clones, with 90% to 95% appearing a single time and 2.5% to 3% taken by the ten largest. With 4 bases clipped from V and 6 bases from J, the junction kept 3 bases outside the gene matches. The germline CDR1 and CDR2 sequences are LGHDT and YNNKEL (reference sequence). The CDR3 contains 15 residues. Study-wide findings and caveats: Sampled repertoires all dated from after the peak T cell response.

As regards this clone: Antigen specificity is unknown.

The specimen comprised peripheral blood, sampled on day 0 of MenACWY control vaccination. The chain recombines TRBV3-1 (or the pseudogene TRBV3-2) with TRBJ2-1, with TRBD2 matching 13 bases. This clonotype was obtained from an adult in good health. CDR3 nucleotides: TGTGCCAGCAGCCCGGGGACTAGCGGGACCAATGAGCAGTTCTTC. Residues: CASSPGTSGTNEQFF.